A single sample is the source of the 9 T cell receptor beta chains below, sequenced in a study of Ad26.COV2.S vaccination and SARS-CoV-2 variants. Sequencing was performed with immunoSEQ multiplex PCR; in TCRdb, only in-frame clones are kept and a portion is missing. Of some 520,000 clones in the sample, roughly 87% were seen once. As to treatment: some 19 received Ad26.COV2.S at low or high dose, single or two shots; roughly 5 received placebo; per-sample allocation not given. The investigators took samples on day 63 after the first vaccine or placebo injection. The sample here was peripheral blood, taken in a trial of Ad26.COV2.S vaccine versus placebo. These receptors were obtained from a person aged 18 to 59 who received the Ad26.COV2.S COVID-19 vaccine or a placebo.

This CDR3 reads CASSWTTATYEQYF. For the CDR3, the DNA is TGTGCCAGCAGCTGGACGACTGCAACCTACGAGCAGTACTTC. The chain has TRBV11-2 and TRBJ2-7, with no clear D. The V gene's germline CDR1 is SGHAT and CDR2 FQNNGV. This CDR3 is 14 amino acids long. The ends were cut back, 4 bases at V and 2 bases at J, with 12 bases in the middle.

The rearrangement links TRBV5-4 to TRBJ2-7; tentatively, D is TRBD2 (5 bases). With 1 base removed from V and 7 bases from J, the gap between germline ends came to 15 bases. The V gene's germline CDR1 is SGHNT and CDR2 YYREEE (reference sequence). This CDR3 comprises 14 residues. The CDR3 reads CASSLSSPPGEQYF. CDR3 DNA sequence: TGTGCCAGCAGCTTGTCTAGCCCGCCGGGGGAGCAGTACTTC.

In its sample, this clone was seen once. The chain links TRBV2 to TRBJ1-2; no clear D gene. Germline CDR1 and CDR2: SNHLY and FYNNEI. Deletions cut 5 bases from V and 4 bases from J, with 11 bases between. The CDR3 spans 13 residues. The CDR3 loop is CASSFELVYGYTF. CDR3 in DNA: TGTGCCAGCAGTTTCGAATTAGTCTATGGCTACACCTTC.

This chain connects TRBV7-9 to TRBJ2-2; tentatively, D is TRBD2 (5 bases). The CDR3 consists of 14 residues. Germline loops: CDR1 SEHNR, CDR2 FQNEAQ (reference sequence). V was shortened by 3 bases and J by 5 bases, with 10 bases between the two germline ends. This chain's CDR3 is CASSFPLATGELFF. The DNA for the CDR3 is TGTGCCAGCAGCTTCCCCTTAGCGACCGGGGAGCTGTTTTTT.

This clone was counted a single time. This chain links TRBV27 with TRBJ1-2; 7 bases match TRBD1. The CDR3 has 14 residues. The germline V gene has CDR1 MNHEY and CDR2 SMNVEV (reference sequence). V was pared by 2 bases and J by 2 bases, with 2 bases of the junction left unmatched. As DNA, the CDR3 is TGTGCCAGCAGTTTAGACAGGGCGAACTATGGCTACACCTTC. Encoded protein: CASSLDRANYGYTF.

The CDR3 spells CASSRETGFTGELFF. In DNA form, the CDR3 reads TGTGCCAGCTCACGGGAGACAGGTTTCACCGGGGAGCTGTTTTTT. V is TRBV18 and J is TRBJ2-2; TRBD1 is a possible D gene (6 bases). Trimming cost V 4 bases and J 4 bases, with 13 bases left between them. In germline, CDR1 is KGHSH, CDR2 LQKENI. The CDR3 is made up of 15 amino acids.

The chain combines TRBV6-5 with TRBJ2-3; a weak D match, TRBD1 (5 bases). Germline-derived CDR1 and CDR2 are MNHEY and SVGAGI. The CDR3 contains 15 residues. V gave up 6 bases and J gave up 1 base, with 14 bases separating them. The DNA of the CDR3 is TGTGCCAGCAGGGAGTGGGGCGGAGGCACAGATACGCAGTATTTT. Amino acid sequence: CASREWGGGTDTQYF.

This clone was detected once. The chain carries TRBV28 and TRBJ2-7; D is perhaps TRBD1 or TRBD2 (5 bases each). Germline CDR1 and CDR2: MDHEN and SYDVKM. This CDR3 comprises 15 residues. Trimming shortened V by 5 bases and J by 1 base, and 15 bases separated the two germline ends. The CDR3 DNA sequence: TGTGCCAGCAGTCCACGTCGGGGCTTGTCCTACGAGCAGTACTTC. Its translation: CASSPRRGLSYEQYF. The complete variable domain, with remaining parts taken from reference TRBV28 and TRBJ2-7, reads DVKVTQSSRYLVKRTGEKVFLECVQDMDHENMFWYRQDPGLGLRLIYFSYDVKMKEKGDIPEGYSVSREKKERFSLILESASTNQTSMYLCASSPRRGLSYEQYFGPGTRLTVT.

This sequence joins TRBV7-2 and TRBJ2-7, with a possible D match to TRBD2 (6 bases). Trimming left V 3 bases short and J 1 base short, with 16 bases between. From germline, CDR1 is SGHTA and CDR2 FQGNSA. This CDR3 has 16 amino acids. The CDR3 is CASSFTGTGISYEQYF. In DNA form, the CDR3 reads TGTGCCAGCAGCTTTACCGGGACTGGGATTTCCTACGAGCAGTACTTC.